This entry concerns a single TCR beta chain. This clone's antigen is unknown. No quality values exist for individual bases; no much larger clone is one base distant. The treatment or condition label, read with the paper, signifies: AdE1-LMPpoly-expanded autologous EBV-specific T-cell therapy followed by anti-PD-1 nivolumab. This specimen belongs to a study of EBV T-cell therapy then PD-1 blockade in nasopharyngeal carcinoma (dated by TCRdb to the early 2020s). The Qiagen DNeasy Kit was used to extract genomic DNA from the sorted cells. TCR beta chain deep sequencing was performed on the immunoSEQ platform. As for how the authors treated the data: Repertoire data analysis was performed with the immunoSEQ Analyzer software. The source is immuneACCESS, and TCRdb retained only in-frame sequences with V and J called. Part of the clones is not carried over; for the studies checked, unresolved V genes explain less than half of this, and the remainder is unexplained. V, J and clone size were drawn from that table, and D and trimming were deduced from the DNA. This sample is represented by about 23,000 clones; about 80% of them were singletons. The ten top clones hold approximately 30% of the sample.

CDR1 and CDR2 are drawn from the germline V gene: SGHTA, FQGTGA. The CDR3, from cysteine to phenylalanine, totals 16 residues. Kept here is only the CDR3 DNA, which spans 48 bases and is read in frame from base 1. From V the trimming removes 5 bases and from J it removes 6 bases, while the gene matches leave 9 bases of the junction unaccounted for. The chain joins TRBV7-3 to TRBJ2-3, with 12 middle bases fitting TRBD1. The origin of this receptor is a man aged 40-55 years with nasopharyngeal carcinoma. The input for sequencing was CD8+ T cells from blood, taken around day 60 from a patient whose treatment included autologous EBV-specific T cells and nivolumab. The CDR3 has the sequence CASSPGTGGDSDTQYF. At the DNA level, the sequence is TGTGCCAGCAGCCCCGGGACAGGGGGCGATTCCGATACGCAGTATTTT.